These 18 T cell receptor beta chains share one sample of origin, sequenced in a study of T cell responses to AZD1222 COVID-19 vaccine. Sequenced by immunoSEQ multiplex PCR; TCRdb stores in-frame clones only, minus some. The sample yields 90,000 to 120,000 clones, roughly 90% seen once. The sample in question was peripheral blood, obtained on day 0 of AZD1222 vaccination. The origin of the receptors is an adult in good health.

In its sample, this clone was seen a few times. This rearrangement joins TRBV7-3 to TRBJ2-1; D gene uncertain. Germline V gene lookup returns CDR1 SGHTA and CDR2 FQGTGA. The ends were cut back, 0 bases at V and 3 bases at J, with 15 bases in the middle. The CDR3 has 17 residues. The CDR3 DNA reads as TGTGCCAGCAGCTTAACGGGAACACTGCCGGTCTACAATGAGCAGTTCTTC. It translates to CASSLTGTLPVYNEQFF.

A few counts support this clone. This chain links TRBV27 with TRBJ1-6, with TRBD1 as a possible D gene (6 bases). This CDR3 comprises 13 residues. V was shortened by 2 bases and J by 7 bases, with 6 bases between the two germline ends. The V gene's germline CDR1 is MNHEY and CDR2 SMNVEV (reference sequence). The CDR3 region is CASSLRGNSPLHF. CDR3 DNA: TGTGCCAGCAGTTTAAGGGGGAATTCACCCCTCCACTTT.

The genes are TRBV7-2 and TRBJ1-6; D is ambiguous. Between the trimmed V and J ends, which lost 3 bases and 7 bases, there was a span of 10 bases. The CDR3 contains 14 residues. Per germline, CDR1 SGHTA and CDR2 FQGNSA. CDR3 coding DNA: TGTGCCAGCAGCTTCGAGGGATCCAATTCACCCCTCCACTTT. Translation: CASSFEGSNSPLHF.

This chain uses TRBV3-1 (or the pseudogene TRBV3-2) with TRBJ1-2; D is undetermined. This CDR3 is 13 amino acids long. V was pared by 1 base and J by 8 bases, with 11 bases between. The V gene's germline CDR1 is LGHDT and CDR2 YNNKEL (reference sequence). CDR3 region: CASSQVGPVGYTF. CDR3 nucleotides: TGTGCCAGCAGCCAAGTCGGACCGGTGGGCTACACCTTC.

This clone occurred a few times. This chain uses TRBV9 with TRBJ2-1; D possibly corresponds to TRBD2 (5 bases). Per the germline V gene, CDR1 is SGDLS and CDR2 is YYNGEE. This CDR3 has 14 amino acids. Trimming left V 0 bases short and J 7 bases short, with 11 bases between. CDR3 DNA sequence: TGTGCCAGCAGCGTAGGAGGGTTAGGGAATGAGCAGTTCTTC. Protein product: CASSVGGLGNEQFF. Full variable domain (missing parts from reference TRBV9 and TRBJ2-1): DSGVTQTPKHLITATGQRVTLRCSPRSGDLSVYWYQQSLDQGLQFLIQYYNGEERAKGNILERFSAQQFPDLHSELNLSSLELGDSALYFCASSVGGLGNEQFFGPGTRLTVL.

The V call is TRBV7-2, the J call TRBJ1-1; no firm D call. Germline CDR1 is SGHTA and CDR2 is FQGNSA. Deletions cut 1 base from V and 1 base from J, with 7 bases between. The CDR3 is 14 residues long. The CDR3 sequence is CASSLGPRNTEAFF. CDR3 coding DNA: TGTGCCAGCAGCTTAGGGCCACGGAACACTGAAGCTTTCTTT.

The J gene is TRBJ1-5, the V gene TRBV28; D is possibly TRBD1 (5 bases). Trimming took 3 bases from V and 0 from J, leaving 12 bases between them. The CDR3 runs to 16 residues. Per germline, CDR1 MDHEN and CDR2 SYDVKM. The DNA of the CDR3 is TGTGCCAGCAGTTTTGGGACGGTTGATAGCAATCAGCCCCAGCATTTT. It translates to CASSFGTVDSNQPQHF.

V and J are TRBV28 and TRBJ1-1; no definite D call. V gave up 5 bases and J gave up 0 bases, with 7 bases separating them. Germline CDR1 is MDHEN and CDR2 is SYDVKM. The CDR3 runs 13 residues. The chain's CDR3 is CASSTSVNTEAFF. The CDR3 DNA follows: TGTGCCAGCAGTACCTCGGTGAACACTGAAGCTTTCTTT.

This clone came up once. This chain joins TRBV5-1 and TRBJ1-2, with a tentative D call TRBD1 (5 bases). The CDR3 consists of 16 residues. CDR1 and CDR2 from the germline V gene are SGHRS and YFSETQ. The germline V and J ends were trimmed by 3 bases and 6 bases, with 21 bases remaining between them. CDR3 sequence (DNA): TGCGCCAGCAGCTCGCCCCCGTATAGCGGGGGGGATGGCTACACCTTC. Residues: CASSSPPYSGGDGYTF.

The sample holds one count of this clone. This chain links TRBV5-6 with TRBJ2-7, with D tentatively TRBD1 or TRBD2 (5 bases each). Looked up from germline, CDR1 is SGHDT and CDR2 is YYEEEE. Trimming took 8 bases from V and 3 from J, leaving 18 bases between them. The CDR3 spans 14 residues. DNA of the CDR3: TGTGCCAGGGCGGCCCCGGGACCACACTACGAGCAGTACTTC. Amino acids: CARAAPGPHYEQYF.

The V call is TRBV19, the J call TRBJ2-5, with a weak D call TRBD1 (6 bases). The germline V gene encodes CDR1 LNHDA and CDR2 SQIVND (reference sequence). Trimming removed 5 bases at V and 10 bases at J, with 20 bases between. The length of the CDR3 is 14 residues. This CDR3 is CASSVHRDRVGQYF. CDR3 nucleotide sequence: TGTGCCAGTAGTGTCCACAGGGACCGGGTGGGCCAGTACTTC. Combining the CDR3 with reference TRBV19 and TRBJ2-5 gives the whole variable domain DGGITQSPKYLFRKEGQNVTLSCEQNLNHDAMYWYRQDPGQGLRLIYYSQIVNDFQKGDIAEGYSVSREKKESFPLTVTSAQKNPTAFYLCASSVHRDRVGQYFGPGTRLLVL.

This chain uses TRBV7-9 with TRBJ1-5; D remains ambiguous. The V end was cut by 3 bases, the J end by 4 bases, with 10 bases between. The germline gives CDR1 SEHNR, CDR2 FQNEAQ (reference sequence). The CDR3 totals 14 residues. The DNA of the CDR3 is TGTGCCAGCAGCTTTGATACGGGAAATCAGCCCCAGCATTTT. Translation: CASSFDTGNQPQHF.

The chain uses TRBV28 and TRBJ2-7; 10 bases are shared with TRBD2. CDR3 size: 16 residues. J gave up 6 bases and V 2 bases, and 10 bases lay outside the gene matches. In germline, CDR1 is MDHEN, CDR2 SYDVKM. Here the CDR3 reads CASSLGLAVRPGEQYF. The CDR3 bases are TGTGCCAGCAGTTTAGGACTAGCGGTTAGACCCGGCGAGCAGTACTTC.

The rearrangement uses TRBV3-1 (or the pseudogene TRBV3-2) and TRBJ2-7, with D perhaps matching TRBD1 or TRBD2 (5 bases each). Germline-derived CDR1 and CDR2 are LGHDT and YNNKEL (reference sequence). This CDR3 has 12 residues. Trimming stripped 4 bases from V and 6 bases from J, with 10 bases between. The CDR3 DNA reads as TGTGCCAGCAGCCGACAAGGGACCGAGCAGTACTTC. This codes for CASSRQGTEQYF.

This chain links TRBV12-5 with TRBJ1-1; D possibly corresponds to TRBD1 (5 bases). Germline CDR1 and CDR2: LGHNT and FRNRAP. Between the trimmed V and J ends, which lost 6 bases and 5 bases, there was a span of 19 bases. The CDR3 contains 15 residues. CDR3 bases: TGTGCTAGTGGGCGGGCCGTGGAAAGACAGACTGAAGCTTTCTTT. Amino acid sequence: CASGRAVERQTEAFF.

This clone was detected only a few times. The chain recombines TRBV5-6 with TRBJ2-7; D possibly corresponds to TRBD1 (7 bases). V was pared by 4 bases and J by 2 bases, with 16 bases between. CDR3 length equals 15 residues. Germline assignment: CDR1 SGHDT and CDR2 YYEEEE. As DNA, the CDR3 is TGTGCCAGCAGCCCCGTGCCAGGGGGGACCTACGAGCAGTACTTC. It translates to CASSPVPGGTYEQYF.

The chain joins TRBV7-2 to TRBJ1-3, with D perhaps matching TRBD1 (6 bases). This CDR3 has 15 amino acids. Germline loops: CDR1 SGHTA, CDR2 FQGNSA. V was shortened by 1 base and J by 2 bases, with 9 bases between the two germline ends. The chain's CDR3 is CASSLVGGPGNTIYF. In DNA, the CDR3 is TGTGCCAGCAGCTTAGTCGGGGGGCCTGGAAACACCATATATTTT.

The chain joins TRBV3-1 (or the pseudogene TRBV3-2) to TRBJ1-1, with a possible D match to TRBD1 (5 bases). V shed 3 bases and J shed 5 bases, with 10 bases lying between them. The CDR3 consists of 13 residues. Germline CDR1 and CDR2: LGHDT and YNNKEL (reference sequence). The CDR3 sequence is CASSHRGGTEAFF. In nucleotides, the CDR3 is TGTGCCAGCAGCCATAGGGGAGGAACTGAAGCTTTCTTT.